This entry describes one T cell receptor beta chain. Its antigen is currently unknown. Trimming left V 3 bases short and J 0 bases short, with 6 bases between. From germline, CDR1 is SEHNR and CDR2 FQNEAQ (reference sequence). The CDR3 is 13 residues long. This sample stems from a study of CD8 T cells in ankylosing spondylitis. MiXCR was run by TCRdb on the 5' RACE reads, yielding one entry per CDR3 protein. The profile shows around 540,000 distinct CDR3 sequences, about an eighth of them singletons. The study, taken as a whole, reports: Disease-associated clones were CD8+ and fairly uncommon in peripheral blood. There was a TCR beta motif, made of 7 to 9 highly homologous variants, that appeared characteristic of ankylosing spondylitis blood.

The origin of this receptor is a male donor with ankylosing spondylitis. The sequencing input was blood, either unsorted or a sorted T cell fraction (not recorded which). This rearrangement joins TRBV7-9 to TRBJ2-7; D is unresolved. The CDR3 region is CASSLSVSYEQYV. The CDR3, as DNA: TGTGCCAGCAGCTTGTCAGTCTCCTACGAGCAGTACGTC.